A single sample gave rise to the 27 T cell receptor beta chains below, sequenced in a study of shared clonotypes between healthy human individuals. Sequencing was performed with immunoSEQ multiplex PCR; in TCRdb, only in-frame clones are kept and a portion is missing. Altogether more than 1,200,000 clones are present, just under 99% being singletons, with the ten largest covering roughly 0.35%. The specimen sequenced was naive CD4+ T cells sorted from blood. The subset: CD45RA+ positively selected. These receptors were obtained from a man younger than 45 in good health.

The rearrangement uses TRBV12-5 and TRBJ2-3, with 14 bases matching TRBD2. Trimming removed 0 bases from V and 0 bases from J; junction bases left unmatched: 11. In germline, CDR1 is LGHNT, CDR2 FRNRAP. CDR3 length: 21 amino acids. DNA of the CDR3: TGTGCTAGTGGTTTGGTACAGAGGGGACTAGCGGGAGCCAATAGCACAGATACGCAGTATTTT. This gives the protein CASGLVQRGLAGANSTDTQYF.

The rearrangement uses TRBV5-5 and TRBJ1-2; 9 nucleotides agree with TRBD1. Per the germline V gene, CDR1 is SGHKS and CDR2 is YYEKEE (reference sequence). The junction had 5 bases not matched to a gene; V was cut back by 1 base and J by 4 bases. The CDR3 length is 15 residues. For the CDR3, the DNA is TGTGCCAGCAGCTTGATACAGGGGGCAACCTATGGCTACACCTTC. Translating it yields CASSLIQGATYGYTF.

The chain couples TRBV5-6 to TRBJ1-2; D remains unclear. Germline CDR1 reads SGHDT; CDR2 reads YYEEEE. The CDR3 consists of 14 residues. Deletions cut 3 bases from V and 7 bases from J, with 16 bases between. CDR3 sequence reads: CASSYGVSPSGYTF. CDR3 sequence (DNA): TGTGCCAGCAGCTACGGGGTCAGCCCTAGTGGCTACACCTTC.

This chain uses TRBV19 with TRBJ1-1; D is uncertain. Germline V lookup: CDR1 LNHDA, CDR2 SQIVND (reference sequence). The CDR3 loop spans 14 amino acids. The V end was cut by 7 bases, the J end by 2 bases, with 14 bases between. The CDR3 coding sequence is TGTGCCAGTAAAATCTTCGAGGGAAACACTGAAGCTTTCTTT. It is translated as CASKIFEGNTEAFF.

The chain has TRBV9 and TRBJ2-1; D may be TRBD2 (5 bases). V gave up 0 bases and J gave up 5 bases, with 9 bases separating them. This CDR3 comprises 14 residues. Germline V gene data show CDR1 as SGDLS and CDR2 as YYNGEE. As DNA, the CDR3 is TGTGCCAGCAGCGTAGCGCGGGTCAACAATGAGCAGTTCTTC. The encoded protein is CASSVARVNNEQFF.

The gene calls are TRBV7-8 and TRBJ1-2, with TRBD1 as a possible D gene (5 bases). CDR1 and CDR2 from the germline V gene are SGHVS and FQNEAQ. Trimming removed 5 bases from V and 7 bases from J, with 14 bases in between. CDR3 length equals 13 residues. CDR3 nucleotides: TGTGCCAGCAGCCCATTTGTGGGGGGTGGCTACACCTTC. Protein product: CASSPFVGGGYTF.

The chain is built from TRBV27 and TRBJ2-3; 7 nucleotides line up with TRBD1. V lost 4 bases and J lost 4; bases outside the gene matches: 8. The CDR3 is 15 residues long. Germline V gene sequence: CDR1 MNHEY, CDR2 SMNVEV (reference sequence). The CDR3 coding sequence is TGTGCCAGCAGTTCTACAGGGCAGGGGGCAGATACGCAGTATTTT. Its translation is CASSSTGQGADTQYF.

In this sample, this clone turned up once. Additional DNA sequences in this sample encode the identical CDR3. The V call is TRBV18, the J call TRBJ2-7, with D perhaps TRBD2 (6 bases). Germline CDR1 reads KGHSH; CDR2 reads LQKENI. The length of the CDR3 is 14 residues. Trimming took 3 bases from V and 2 from J, leaving 11 bases between them. The DNA of the CDR3 is TGTGCCAGCTCACCGACGGGAGTCCCCTACGAGCAGTACTTC. This sequence encodes CASSPTGVPYEQYF.

The chain uses TRBV13 and TRBJ2-3, with TRBD1 as a possible D gene (6 bases). CDR3 length: 14 residues. V lost 4 bases and J lost 9, with 17 bases in between. Germline V gene sequence: CDR1 PRHDT, CDR2 FYEKMQ (reference sequence). In DNA, the CDR3 is TGTGCCAGCAGCTCCAGGTCACAGGGTTTCACGCAGTATTTT. Its protein product is CASSSRSQGFTQYF.

This chain joins TRBV6-5 and TRBJ2-7, with D tentatively TRBD1 or TRBD2 (5 bases each). The CDR3 has 12 residues. The V gene lost 6 bases and the J gene lost 5 bases, with 11 bases spanning the gap. From germline, CDR1 is MNHEY and CDR2 SVGAGI. This chain's CDR3 is CASRRGVHEQYF. DNA of the CDR3: TGTGCCAGCAGAAGAGGGGTCCACGAGCAGTACTTC.

The genes are TRBV25-1 and TRBJ1-2, with a weak D call TRBD1 (5 bases). The CDR3 extends over 12 amino acids. The germline V gene has CDR1 MGHDK and CDR2 SYGVNS. Trimming removed 5 bases at V and 6 bases at J, with 10 bases between. This CDR3 reads CASSLKGNGYTF. The CDR3 DNA follows: TGTGCCAGCAGTCTTAAGGGGAATGGCTACACCTTC.

The J gene is TRBJ2-1, the V gene TRBV5-1; TRBD1 might be the D (6 bases). Germline CDR1 is SGHRS and CDR2 is YFSETQ. The V end lost 5 bases, the J end lost 3 bases, and 18 bases lay between the germline ends. The CDR3 runs 16 residues. The CDR3 nucleotides are TGCGCCAGCAGGCCAGAGACAGGCCCTCTCTACAATGAGCAGTTCTTC. Translation gives CASRPETGPLYNEQFF.

The chain joins TRBV19 to TRBJ1-3, with D unresolved. CDR3 size: 11 residues. V was cut by 5 bases and J by 9 bases, with 8 bases left in between. Germline CDR1 is LNHDA and CDR2 is SQIVND (reference sequence). Here the CDR3 reads CASSPGSTIYF. The CDR3 bases are TGTGCCAGTAGTCCGGGGAGCACCATATATTTT.

This chain's CDR3 is CASSRRQLAGGRDNEQFF. The CDR3 DNA follows: TGTGCCAGCTCACGCCGCCAACTAGCGGGAGGTCGGGACAATGAGCAGTTCTTC. The chain is built from TRBV18 and TRBJ2-1; the match to TRBD2 covers 12 bases. J lost 5 bases, V lost 4 bases, and 12 bases had no gene match. This CDR3 has 18 residues. Per germline, CDR1 KGHSH and CDR2 LQKENI. The full variable domain, completed using reference TRBV18 and TRBJ2-1, is NAGVMQNPRHLVRRRGQEARLRCSPMKGHSHVYWYRQLPEEGLKFMVYLQKENIIDESGMPKERFSAEFPKEGPSILRIQQVVRGDSAAYFCASSRRQLAGGRDNEQFFGPGTRLTVL.

The chain is built from TRBV28 and TRBJ2-2; 10 positions agree with TRBD2. Germline CDR1 reads MDHEN; CDR2 reads SYDVKM. J gave up 0 bases and V 7 bases, and 17 bases lay outside the gene matches. This CDR3 spans 20 amino acids. The CDR3 DNA reads TGTGCCAGCAACTCGGGTCCTAGCGGGAGAGGTTCCGCGAACACCGGGGAGCTGTTTTTT. Translation: CASNSGPSGRGSANTGELFF.

This chain joins TRBV19 and TRBJ2-4, with a tentative D call TRBD1 (6 bases). The CDR3 totals 14 residues. V was pared by 6 bases and J by 6 bases, with 15 bases between. The germline V gene encodes CDR1 LNHDA and CDR2 SQIVND (reference sequence). The CDR3 here is CASRSVGQSNIQYF. CDR3 bases: TGTGCCAGTAGGTCCGTAGGACAGTCAAACATTCAGTACTTC.

This chain joins TRBV29-1 and TRBJ1-5; weak D call: TRBD1 (6 bases). Germline V CDR1 and CDR2: SQVTM, ANQGSEA. The CDR3 loop spans 13 amino acids. V was cut by 5 bases and J by 4 bases, with 12 bases left in between. The CDR3 DNA reads as TGCAGCGTTTCCGGGACACATAATCAGCCCCAGCATTTT. It yields the protein CSVSGTHNQPQHF.

V is TRBV28 and J is TRBJ2-1; 8 nucleotides line up with TRBD2. The J segment lost 4 bases and the V segment lost 7 bases, leaving 12 bases of the junction unmatched. The germline gives CDR1 MDHEN, CDR2 SYDVKM. CDR3 length equals 16 residues. Here the CDR3 reads CASTRIGTSWYNEQFF. As DNA, the CDR3 is TGTGCCAGCACCAGAATCGGGACTAGTTGGTACAATGAGCAGTTCTTC. Using reference TRBV28 and TRBJ2-1 for the parts outside the CDR3, the full variable domain is DVKVTQSSRYLVKRTGEKVFLECVQDMDHENMFWYRQDPGLGLRLIYFSYDVKMKEKGDIPEGYSVSREKKERFSLILESASTNQTSMYLCASTRIGTSWYNEQFFGPGTRLTVL.

This chain joins TRBV28 and TRBJ2-7; D is possibly TRBD1 (5 bases). Between the trimmed V and J ends, which lost 2 bases and 0 bases, there was a span of 14 bases. CDR3 length equals 16 residues. CDR1 MDHEN and CDR2 SYDVKM come from the germline V gene. The DNA of the CDR3 is TGTGCCAGCAGTTTAATGGGGCAGACCCTCTCCTACGAGCAGTACTTC. This gives the protein CASSLMGQTLSYEQYF.

The chain joins TRBV27 to TRBJ2-3, with TRBD2 matching 13 bases. CDR1 and CDR2 (germline): MNHEY, SMNVEV (reference sequence). The CDR3 is made up of 16 amino acids. Trimming took 5 bases from V and 5 from J; bases not matched to a gene: 7. CDR3 in DNA: TGTGCCAGCAGTGTTCGGACTAGCGGGAGAGGAGATACGCAGTATTTT. It yields the protein CASSVRTSGRGDTQYF.

The genes are TRBV5-1 and TRBJ2-5; tentatively, D is TRBD1 or TRBD2 (5 bases each). The CDR3 sequence is 14 residues long. V lost 5 bases and J 5 bases, leaving 16 bases between the germline ends. Germline V gene lookup returns CDR1 SGHRS and CDR2 YFSETQ. CDR3 sequence (DNA): TGCGCCAGCAGTAAAATCCCGGGGCGGGAGACCCAGTACTTC. Translating gives CASSKIPGRETQYF.

V is TRBV21-1 and J is TRBJ2-7. TRBV21-1 is a known pseudogene. The CDR3 sequence is 15 residues long. CDR3 residues: CASSKGHWAVKKQYF. The CDR3 DNA reads TGTGCCAGCAGCAAAGGGCACTGGGCGGTGAAAAAGCAGTACTTC.

The chain recombines TRBV2 with TRBJ2-7, with a weak D call TRBD2 (6 bases). The germline V gene encodes CDR1 SNHLY and CDR2 FYNNEI. Trimming left V 1 base short and J 6 bases short, with 10 bases between. The CDR3 loop spans 13 amino acids. The CDR3 region has the DNA TGTGCCAGCAGTGAAGAACTAGCATCCGAGCAGTACTTC. Its translation is CASSEELASEQYF.

J is TRBJ2-7 and V is TRBV5-5; D is unclear. V was pared by 0 bases and J by 1 base, with 14 bases between. Germline V gene sequence: CDR1 SGHKS, CDR2 YYEKEE (reference sequence). This CDR3 comprises 16 residues. CDR3 coding DNA: TGTGCCAGCAGCTTGGCCTCCGACCGCTTTTCCTACGAGCAGTACTTC. Protein product: CASSLASDRFSYEQYF.

The chain carries TRBV7-9 and TRBJ1-5; unclear D gene. Trimming stripped 1 base from V and 0 bases from J, with 4 bases between. This CDR3 has 14 amino acids. The germline gives CDR1 SEHNR, CDR2 FQNEAQ (reference sequence). This chain's CDR3 is CASSLDYSNQPQHF. The CDR3 nucleotides read TGTGCCAGCAGCTTAGACTATAGCAATCAGCCCCAGCATTTT.

The J gene is TRBJ2-7, the V gene TRBV28; TRBD1 agrees at 12 bases. After removal of 7 bases from V and 7 bases from J, the junction contained 5 bases not matched to a gene. CDR3 size: 13 residues. CDR1 and CDR2 from the germline V gene are MDHEN and SYDVKM. The CDR3 here is CASKGQGAREQYF. CDR3 in DNA: TGTGCCAGCAAGGGACAGGGGGCGCGAGAGCAGTACTTC.

V usage is TRBV6-5 and J usage is TRBJ2-1; maybe TRBD2 (5 bases). The germline V and J ends were trimmed by 6 bases and 8 bases, with 8 bases remaining between them. This CDR3 has 11 amino acids. CDR1 is MNHEY and CDR2 is SVGAGI in the germline V gene. CDR3 nucleotide sequence: TGTGCCAGCAGGCGGAGGCATGAGCAGTTCTTC. Translating it yields CASRRRHEQFF.